This T cell receptor (beta chain) emerged from a study of cytomegalovirus exposure and HLA in healthy donors. Whole-study results and caveats: Later, an analysis found that TCR clusters from the first cohort tended to co-occur in the 110 or so validation repertoires. The study labeled 164 TCR beta chains cytomegalovirus-associated.

This clone showed up just a few times. No antigen is known for it. Data came from immunoSEQ multiplex PCR; TCRdb stores just in-frame clones and leaves some out. The sample holds about 220,000 clones, around 90% seen once. CDR1 and CDR2 from the germline V gene are KGHSH and LQKENI. The CDR3 length is 16 residues. J gave up 5 bases and V 0 bases, and 4 bases lay outside the gene matches. The sample consisted of PBMCs. The source is a woman aged 18-29 years in good health and CMV-seronegative. This chain connects TRBV18 to TRBJ2-7; 13 positions match TRBD2. CDR3 sequence: CASSPPGLAGVHEQYF. The CDR3, as DNA: TGTGCCAGCTCACCACCTGGACTAGCGGGAGTCCACGAGCAGTACTTC.